This passage covers 23 T cell receptor beta chains from one sample sequenced in a study of OX40 agonist ivuxolimab in advanced cancers. Sequencing was performed with immunoSEQ multiplex PCR; in TCRdb, only in-frame clones are kept and a portion is missing. In the table there are some 80,000 clones, around 91% of which are singletons. The input for sequencing was CD4+ or CD8+ T cells sorted from blood, taken in a trial of the OX40 agonist ivuxolimab. These receptors were taken from an adult with an advanced solid tumor such as melanoma, head and neck, liver or kidney cancer.

The chain recombines TRBV7-8 with TRBJ2-3; the match to TRBD1 covers 8 bases. Germline trimming cut 2 bases from V and 1 base from J; bases unmatched to any gene: 5. This CDR3 is 16 amino acids long. Germline V gene sequence: CDR1 SGHVS, CDR2 FQNEAQ. The CDR3 bases are TGTGCCAGCAGCTTAATCGGACAGGGTGGCACAGATACGCAGTATTTT. This gives the protein CASSLIGQGGTDTQYF.

This chain links TRBV29-1 with TRBJ1-3; D is perhaps TRBD1 (5 bases). The V end was cut by 6 bases, the J end by 11 bases, with 17 bases between. Germline loops: CDR1 SQVTM, CDR2 ANQGSEA. This CDR3 spans 12 amino acids. CDR3 DNA sequence: TGCAGCGTGGGGGTAGGGTCTGCGGCCATATATTTT. Translation: CSVGVGSAAIYF.

The V and J genes are TRBV7-2 and TRBJ2-7, with 7 positions matching TRBD1. J was trimmed by 6 bases and V by 5 bases; bases with no gene match: 13. The CDR3 consists of 15 residues. Germline lookup yields CDR1 SGHTA and CDR2 FQGNSA. CDR3 in DNA: TGTGCCAGCAGCCCCTCACAGGGGTTAACTACCGAGCAGTACTTC. This sequence encodes CASSPSQGLTTEQYF.

V and J are TRBV29-1 and TRBJ2-2; 8 bases agree with TRBD1. CDR3 size: 13 residues. Germline V gene sequence: CDR1 SQVTM, CDR2 ANQGSEA. Losses at the gene ends were 8 bases for V and 7 bases for J; bases not matched to a gene: 9. The CDR3 DNA reads TGCAGCACCAGCCAGGGGGCGTACGGGGAGCTGTTTTTT. Translating gives CSTSQGAYGELFF.

The V gene is TRBV27, the J gene TRBJ2-7, with D tentatively TRBD2 (6 bases). The CDR3 sequence is 15 residues long. Trimming took 4 bases from V and 1 from J, leaving 14 bases between them. Germline-derived CDR1 and CDR2 are MNHEY and SMNVEV (reference sequence). This chain's CDR3 is CASSWTGLRSYEQYF. The DNA of the CDR3 is TGTGCCAGCAGTTGGACGGGACTCCGTTCCTACGAGCAGTACTTC.

This clone was seen only a few times. The chain uses TRBV27 and TRBJ1-2, with D uncertain. This CDR3 comprises 13 residues. Trimming took 5 bases from V and 4 from J, leaving 11 bases between them. Germline loops: CDR1 MNHEY, CDR2 SMNVEV (reference sequence). The CDR3 sequence: CASSITGFYGYTF. CDR3 bases: TGTGCCAGCAGTATTACCGGCTTCTATGGCTACACCTTC.

The genes are TRBV2 and TRBJ1-1; D gene unclear. Germline CDR1 and CDR2: SNHLY and FYNNEI. Trimming pared 2 bases from V and 2 bases from J, leaving 15 bases between. This CDR3 has 16 amino acids. CDR3 amino acids: CASSELGMSSNTEAFF. CDR3 nucleotides: TGTGCCAGCAGTGAACTGGGTATGAGCTCCAACACTGAAGCTTTCTTT.

The CDR3 sequence: CASSSRLVTDNEQFF. In DNA form, the CDR3 reads TGTGCCAGCAGTTCTAGACTAGTCACGGACAATGAGCAGTTCTTC. The chain carries TRBV6-6 and TRBJ2-1, with D tentatively TRBD2 (6 bases). CDR3 length: 15 amino acids. Germline V CDR1 and CDR2: MNHNY, SVGAGI (reference sequence). Trimming pared 4 bases from V and 5 bases from J, leaving 15 bases between.

The chain employs TRBV18 and TRBJ2-7; 7 bases are a match to TRBD1. The germline CDR1 and CDR2 sequences are KGHSH and LQKENI. Trimming at V came to 1 base and at J to 4 bases, leaving 4 bases not matched to a gene. The length of the CDR3 is 14 residues. CDR3 in amino acids: CASSPQGAGYEQYF. The CDR3 nucleotides are TGTGCCAGCTCACCACAGGGGGCAGGATACGAGCAGTACTTC.

This chain joins TRBV19 and TRBJ2-7, with a possible D match to TRBD1 (6 bases). Looked up from germline, CDR1 is LNHDA and CDR2 is SQIVND (reference sequence). V lost 0 bases and J 4 bases, leaving 13 bases between the germline ends. The CDR3 covers 15 residues. CDR3: CASSIDSPGAYEQYF. As DNA, the CDR3 is TGTGCCAGTAGTATAGACAGCCCAGGGGCGTACGAGCAGTACTTC.

The chain joins TRBV6-1 to TRBJ1-2; 7 bases fit TRBD1. Losses at the gene ends were 0 bases for V and 7 bases for J; bases not matched to a gene: 8. The CDR3 runs to 15 residues. Germline V lookup: CDR1 MNHNS, CDR2 SASEGT. The CDR3 region is CASSEALLTGSGYTF. CDR3 in DNA: TGTGCCAGCAGTGAAGCGCTCCTGACAGGGTCTGGCTACACCTTC.

This clone was seen a single time. CDR3 sequence (DNA): TGTGCCAGCAGTGACGGCGGGAGCTCCACAGATACGCAGTATTTT. This encodes CASSDGGSSTDTQYF. The chain links TRBV6-4 to TRBJ2-3, with 7 bases fitting TRBD2. Germline trimming cut 2 bases from V and 2 bases from J; bases unmatched to any gene: 4. Germline CDR1 MRHNA, CDR2 SNTAGT. This CDR3 spans 15 amino acids.

J is TRBJ1-5 and V is TRBV5-4; the match to TRBD1 covers 10 bases. With V trimmed by 0 bases and J by 6 bases, 9 bases remained unmatched. This CDR3 contains 17 residues. Germline-derived CDR1 and CDR2 are SGHNT and YYREEE (reference sequence). For the CDR3, the DNA is TGTGCCAGCAGCTTGGAACCGGGACAGGGGATTCCTCAGCCCCAGCATTTT. Residues: CASSLEPGQGIPQPQHF.

This sequence joins TRBV4-3 and TRBJ2-1; D might be TRBD2 (5 bases). CDR3 size: 14 residues. The germline gives CDR1 LGHNA, CDR2 YSLEER. The V end lost 3 bases, the J end lost 2 bases, and 8 bases lay between the germline ends. CDR3 sequence: CASSHSGTYNEQFF. The CDR3, as DNA: TGCGCCAGCAGCCATTCCGGGACCTACAATGAGCAGTTCTTC.

This rearrangement joins TRBV10-1 to TRBJ2-1, with 13 bases identical to TRBD2. In germline, CDR1 is WNHNN, CDR2 SYGVQD (reference sequence). The CDR3 totals 16 residues. V lost 3 bases to trimming and J lost 8 bases; unmatched junction nucleotides: 7. For the CDR3, the DNA is TGCGCCAGCAGTGAACCGGGACTAGCGGGGAGGGATGAGCAGTTCTTC. Its translation: CASSEPGLAGRDEQFF.

The chain uses TRBV5-5 and TRBJ2-7; 7 nucleotides match TRBD1. This CDR3 is built from 14 residues. V lost 2 bases, J lost 0 bases, and 2 bases stayed unmatched. Germline CDR1 and CDR2: SGHKS and YYEKEE (reference sequence). As DNA, the CDR3 is TGTGCCAGCAGCTTCCAGGGGGACTCCTACGAGCAGTACTTC. This translates into CASSFQGDSYEQYF.

The rearrangement uses TRBV5-1 and TRBJ2-7, with D perhaps matching TRBD1 or TRBD2 (5 bases each). Germline V gene sequence: CDR1 SGHRS, CDR2 YFSETQ. The CDR3 consists of 12 residues. V was trimmed by 10 bases and J by 3 bases, leaving 14 bases between them. The CDR3: CADSRGSYEQYF. CDR3 nucleotides: TGCGCCGACTCGAGGGGAAGCTACGAGCAGTACTTC.

CDR3 sequence reads: CASSLGLGAGGYTF. In nucleotides, the CDR3 is TGTGCCAGCAGCTTAGGTCTGGGGGCAGGGGGCTACACCTTC. The gene calls are TRBV11-2 and TRBJ1-2; maybe TRBD1 (6 bases). CDR3 length equals 14 residues. The germline V gene encodes CDR1 SGHAT and CDR2 FQNNGV. V lost 1 base to trimming and J lost 8 bases, with 14 bases between them. Based on the CDR3 plus reference TRBV11-2 and TRBJ1-2, the full variable domain is EAGVAQSPRYKIIEKRQSVAFWCNPISGHATLYWYQQILGQGPKLLIQFQNNGVVDDSQLPKDRFSAERLKGVDSTLKIQPAKLEDSAVYLCASSLGLGAGGYTFGSGTRLTVV.

This chain connects TRBV4-3 to TRBJ1-1; no reliable D call. Germline lookup yields CDR1 LGHNA and CDR2 YSLEER. This CDR3 region has 15 residues. With 2 bases removed from V and 4 bases from J, the gap between germline ends came to 14 bases. The CDR3 DNA is TGCGCCAGCAGCCAATTCTCCGGCCTTGCCACTGAAGCTTTCTTT. Its translation is CASSQFSGLATEAFF.

The chain links TRBV4-1 to TRBJ2-7; no clear D. V was cut by 0 bases and J by 0 bases, with 12 bases left in between. The CDR3 totals 16 residues. Germline CDR1 and CDR2: MGHRA and YSYEKL. Here the CDR3 DNA reads TGCGCCAGCAGCCAAGATTTCACTTTAAGCTCCTACGAGCAGTACTTC. Amino acid sequence: CASSQDFTLSSYEQYF.

This clone was picked up a small number of times. The chain has TRBV10-3 and TRBJ2-7, with no clear D. The germline CDR1 and CDR2 sequences are ENHRY and SYGVKD. This CDR3 has 14 amino acids. The ends were cut back, 6 bases at V and 2 bases at J, with 14 bases in the middle. CDR3 DNA sequence: TGTGCCATCAGCGAACAAGAAGGGACCTACGAGCAGTACTTC. This translates into CAISEQEGTYEQYF.

The count of this clone is one. The J gene is TRBJ2-3, the V gene TRBV5-1, with D possibly matching TRBD1 (6 bases). The CDR3 runs to 16 residues. V lost 4 bases and J 0 bases, leaving 15 bases between the germline ends. Germline values: CDR1 SGHRS, CDR2 YFSETQ. The CDR3 reads CASSIGSGASTDTQYF. For the CDR3, the DNA is TGCGCCAGCAGCATTGGTTCAGGGGCTAGCACAGATACGCAGTATTTT.

J is TRBJ2-2 and V is TRBV7-2; TRBD1 agrees at 7 bases. The ends lost 5 bases at V and 5 bases at J; junction bases unmatched: 14. CDR1 and CDR2 from the germline V gene are SGHTA and FQGNSA. The CDR3 is 17 amino acids. The CDR3 loop reads CASSGYRDSPGTGELFF. Written as DNA, the CDR3 is TGTGCCAGCAGCGGATACCGGGACAGCCCCGGGACCGGGGAGCTGTTTTTT.